These T cell receptor beta chains were read from a single sample in a study of cytomegalovirus exposure and HLA in healthy donors. Produced via immunoSEQ multiplex PCR; TCRdb's table is partial and in-frame only. The table shows roughly 190,000 clones, with more than 70% occurring only once. The sequencing input was PBMCs. The receptors shown here come from a woman in her thirties or forties in good health and CMV-seronegative. Both conserved end residues are part of each CDR3. The D gene is left open where the match is weak. Expanded clones get a size class; other rows say once, few or many, or leave the size out.

>TRBJ2-3|NA|TRBV30|TRBD1
TGTGCCTGGAGTGGAGGGGGCGCAGGGACAGATACGCAGTATTTT
CAWSGGGAGTDTQYF
>TRBJ2-4|NA|TRBV2|TRBD1
TGTGCCAGGAGGGGACAGGGAAAAAACATTCAGTACTTC
CARRGQGKNIQYF
>TRBJ2-2|NA|TRBV11-3|NA
TGTGCCAGCAGCTTACTAGGAGGGGAGCTGTTTTTT
CASSLLGGELFF
>TRBJ2-6|NA|TRBV11-3|TRBD1
TGTGCCAGCATCCGGGACAGCCAACTCTCTGGGGCCAACGTCCTGACTTTC
CASIRDSQLSGANVLTF
>TRBJ1-2|NA|TRBV29-1|NA
TGCAGCGTTGACGGGGAGTACTATGGCTACACCTTC
CSVDGEYYGYTF
>TRBJ2-7|NA|TRBV19|TRBD2
TGTGCCAGTAGTCCCCGGGGACTAGCGGGAGAAGGCGGCGAGCAGTACTTC
CASSPRGLAGEGGEQYF
>TRBJ2-7|once|TRBV19|TRBD1
TGTGCCAGTAGTCCCGACAGGGGCTACGAGCAGTACTTC
CASSPDRGYEQYF
>TRBJ2-3|NA|TRBV9|NA
TGTGCCAGCAACGCCTTCCCACAGGGTGGAGATACGCAGTATTTT
CASNAFPQGGDTQYF
>TRBJ1-1|NA|TRBV19|NA
TGTGCCACGGAGATGAACACTGAAGCTTTCTTT
CATEMNTEAFF
>TRBJ2-4|NA|TRBV7-8|NA
TGTGCCAGCAGCTCGTCGGGACACCAGAACACGCTGGGGGCTATTCAGTACTTC
CASSSSGHQNTLGAIQYF
>TRBJ2-7|few|TRBV30|TRBD1
TGTGCCTGGAGTGGCGGACAGGGCTACGAGCAGTACTTC
CAWSGGQGYEQYF
>TRBJ1-3|NA|TRBV7-8|NA
TGTGCCAGCAGTTCGGGGGGGTCGAACACCATATATTTT
CASSSGGSNTIYF
>TRBJ2-1|NA|TRBV4-1|TRBD1
TGCGCCAGCAGCCAAGGACAGGGGGAGGGGGTGCAGTTCTTC
CASSQGQGEGVQFF
>TRBJ1-1|NA|TRBV10-3|NA
TGTGCCATCAGTGAGTCGGAGGGTGGAGCTTTCTTT
CAISESEGGAFF
>TRBJ1-2|NA|TRBV4-3|NA
TGCGCCAGCAGCCAGATAGGCCGGGAGGCCTATGGCTACACCTTC
CASSQIGREAYGYTF
>TRBJ2-3|once|TRBV11-3|NA
TGTGCCAGCAGTTCTACCGGGACACCTCTAGGACTAGCGCAGTATTTT
CASSSTGTPLGLAQYF
>TRBJ2-7|NA|TRBV29-1|TRBD1
TGCAGCGTTGGACCCACCGGGACAGCCTACGAGCAGTACTTC
CSVGPTGTAYEQYF
>TRBJ1-1|NA|TRBV4-2|NA
TGTGCCAGCACCACAGAACCAACCAACACTGAAGCTTTCTTT
CASTTEPTNTEAFF
>TRBJ1-1|few|TRBV29-1|NA
TGCAGCGTTGATCGGGGCCTGGAGGGTGCTTTCTTT
CSVDRGLEGAFF
>TRBJ1-1|NA|TRBV11-3|NA
TGTGCCAGCAGCTTAGGTATAGGGGAAAACACTGAAGCTTTCTTT
CASSLGIGENTEAFF
>TRBJ1-4|NA|TRBV14|TRBD1
TGTGCCAGCAGCCAAGTAGACAGGGGTAATGAAAAACTGTTTTTT
CASSQVDRGNEKLFF
>TRBJ1-4|few|TRBV5-1|NA
TGCGCCAGCAGCTATGACAGCAATGAAAAACTGTTTTTT
CASSYDSNEKLFF